These 9 T cell receptor beta chains came from one sample sequenced in a study of cytomegalovirus exposure and HLA in healthy donors. PCR used 60 Vbeta primers and 13 Jbeta primers. Profiling relied on immunoSEQ multiplex PCR, and the TCRdb table lists in-frame clones only, not all of them. The sample lists some 170,000 clones, 75% seen once, with about 3% in the top ten. The sequencing sample was made of PBMCs. The receptors originated from a woman in her fifties or sixties in good health and CMV-seropositive.

The J gene is TRBJ2-1, the V gene TRBV12-5, with 9 nucleotides matching TRBD1. Germline V CDR1 and CDR2: LGHNT, FRNRAP. CDR3 length equals 14 residues. V lost 5 bases, J lost 8 bases, and 7 bases stayed unmatched. This CDR3 reads CASGTGTGRHEQFF. In nucleotides, the CDR3 is TGTGCTAGTGGTACCGGGACAGGGAGGCATGAGCAGTTCTTC.

A note on this clone: The junction differs from germline at one of its ends, possibly a read error. The chain is built from TRBV2 and TRBJ1-2; 7 positions agree with TRBD1. Germline values: CDR1 SNHLY, CDR2 FYNNEI. This CDR3 contains 14 residues. The CDR3: CASSTTTGNSGYTF. The DNA of the CDR3 is TGTGCCAGCTCCACCACGACAGGGAACTCTGGCTACACCTTC.

The table lists this clone with a few counts. The chain employs TRBV2 and TRBJ2-5; 10 bases are a match to TRBD2. Germline CDR1 SNHLY, CDR2 FYNNEI. V was clipped by 7 bases and J by 7 bases; unmatched bases: 12. The CDR3 covers 15 residues. The chain's CDR3 is CASTRSGGPGGTQYF. The CDR3 DNA follows: TGTGCCAGCACCCGTAGCGGGGGGCCCGGTGGGACCCAGTACTTC.

CDR3 nucleotides: TGTGCCAGCAGTCCACCCCGTGGGGGACAGGGGGCCAATACGCAGTATTTT. Encoded protein: CASSPPRGGQGANTQYF. The rearrangement links TRBV2 to TRBJ2-3, with 12 bases aligning to TRBD1. Trimming removed 5 bases from V and 7 bases from J; junction bases left unmatched: 13. Germline CDR1 SNHLY, CDR2 FYNNEI. This CDR3 has 17 residues.

The V and J genes are TRBV29-1 and TRBJ2-3; a possible D gene is TRBD1 (6 bases). Germline V gene sequence: CDR1 SQVTM, CDR2 ANQGSEA. The CDR3 has 16 amino acids. Trimming shortened V by 4 bases and J by 4 bases, and 21 bases separated the two germline ends. CDR3 DNA: TGCAGCGTTGCCCGAGGGGGTGAAGGGGAGCCAGATACGCAGTATTTT. Its protein product is CSVARGGEGEPDTQYF.

The chain combines TRBV5-4 with TRBJ1-6; 9 bases line up with TRBD1. CDR1 SGHNT and CDR2 YYREEE come from the germline V gene (reference sequence). V dropped 2 bases and J dropped 7; count of bases not matched to a gene: 10. The CDR3 runs to 17 residues. Written as DNA, the CDR3 is TGTGCCAGCAGCTTAGAGGCCGGACAGGGGTTCAATTCACCCCTCCACTTT. Protein product: CASSLEAGQGFNSPLHF. The full variable domain, with the rest looked up from reference TRBV5-4 and TRBJ1-6, is ETGVTQSPTHLIKTRGQQVTLRCSSQSGHNTVSWYQQALGQGPQFIFQYYREEENGRGNFPPRFSGLQFPNYSSELNVNALELDDSALYLCASSLEAGQGFNSPLHFGNGTRLTVT.

V is TRBV7-2 and J is TRBJ2-3, with D possibly TRBD1 on 7 matching bases. Trimming left V 5 bases short and J 7 bases short, with 22 bases between. The CDR3 contains 16 residues. CDR1 and CDR2 from the germline V gene are SGHTA and FQGNSA. The DNA for the CDR3 is TGTGCCAGCAGCCCCAGGGGGGACAGACGGTCAAATACGCAGTATTTT. Protein: CASSPRGDRRSNTQYF.

V usage is TRBV18 and J usage is TRBJ2-7, with D perhaps matching TRBD2 (7 bases). The CDR3 spans 17 residues. Germline V CDR1 and CDR2: KGHSH, LQKENI. The ends were cut back, 0 bases at V and 2 bases at J, with 17 bases in the middle. This CDR3 is CASSPPRRGGGAYEQYF. In nucleotides, the CDR3 is TGTGCCAGCTCACCACCGAGGAGGGGGGGAGGGGCCTACGAGCAGTACTTC. Variable domain in full (rest from reference TRBV18 and TRBJ2-7): NAGVMQNPRHLVRRRGQEARLRCSPMKGHSHVYWYRQLPEEGLKFMVYLQKENIIDESGMPKERFSAEFPKEGPSILRIQQVVRGDSAAYFCASSPPRRGGGAYEQYFGPGTRLTVT.

The chain recombines TRBV5-1 with TRBJ2-3; TRBD1 might be the D (6 bases). CDR3 length equals 16 residues. CDR1 is SGHRS and CDR2 is YFSETQ in the germline V gene. V shed 0 bases and J shed 1 base, with 12 bases lying between them. CDR3 loop: CASSLALQGRTDTQYF. CDR3 nucleotides: TGCGCCAGCAGCTTGGCTCTACAGGGACGCACAGATACGCAGTATTTT.